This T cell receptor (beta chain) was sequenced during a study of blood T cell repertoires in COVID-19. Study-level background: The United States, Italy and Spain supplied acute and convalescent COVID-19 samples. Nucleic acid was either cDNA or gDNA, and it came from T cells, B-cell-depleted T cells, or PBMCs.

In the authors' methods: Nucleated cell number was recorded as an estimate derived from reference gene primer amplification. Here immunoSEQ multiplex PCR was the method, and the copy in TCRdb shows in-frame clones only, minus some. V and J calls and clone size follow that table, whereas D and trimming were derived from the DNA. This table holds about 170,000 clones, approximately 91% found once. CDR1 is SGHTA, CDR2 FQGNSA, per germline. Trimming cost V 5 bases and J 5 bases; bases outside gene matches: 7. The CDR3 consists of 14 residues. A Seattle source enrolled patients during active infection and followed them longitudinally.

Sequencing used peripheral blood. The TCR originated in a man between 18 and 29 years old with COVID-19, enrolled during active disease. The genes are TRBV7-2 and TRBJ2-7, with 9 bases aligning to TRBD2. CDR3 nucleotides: TGTGCCAGCAGCAGTAGCGGGAGTGCGCACGAGCAGTACTTC. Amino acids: CASSSSGSAHEQYF.